A single sample is the source of the 9 T cell receptor beta chains below, sequenced in a study of identical twins. Using its own MiXCR run on the 5' RACE reads, TCRdb lists one record per CDR3 protein. This repertoire shows about 470,000 distinct CDR3 sequences, roughly 24% found once; its top ten account for about 3%. This sample was also put to use in a study of T cells expressing NK-cell markers.

The sequencing sample was made of CD4+ T cells sorted from blood. These receptors all come from a woman aged 18-30 years in good health.

There are many counts of this clonotype. CDR3 amino acids: CSARDWDTDTQYF. In nucleotides, the CDR3 is TGCAGTGCTAGGGACTGGGACACAGATACGCAGTATTTT. The chain is built from TRBV20-1 and TRBJ2-3; tentatively, D is TRBD2 (5 bases). The V gene's germline CDR1 is DFQATT and CDR2 SNEGSKA (reference sequence). The CDR3 length is 13 residues. Trimming took off 3 bases at V and 2 bases at J, with 9 bases between the two ends.

This clonotype was seen a handful of times. The chain recombines TRBV7-2 with TRBJ2-3; no definite D call. CDR3 size: 15 residues. Germline-derived CDR1 and CDR2 are SGHTA and FQGNSA. Trimming removed 5 bases at V and 1 base at J, with 13 bases between. The CDR3 DNA follows: TGTGCCAGCAGCCCGCAGAGCTTCGGCACAGATACGCAGTATTTT. Encoded protein: CASSPQSFGTDTQYF.

The V call is TRBV20-1, the J call TRBJ2-3; D might be TRBD2 (5 bases). This CDR3 region has 12 residues. The germline gives CDR1 DFQATT, CDR2 SNEGSKA (reference sequence). V was trimmed by 3 bases and J by 7 bases, leaving 11 bases between them. The CDR3 nucleotides are TGCAGTGCTAGTAAGACGGGATATACGCAGTATTTT. Translation: CSASKTGYTQYF.

The genes are TRBV12-5 and TRBJ2-3, with a possible D match to TRBD2 (5 bases). This CDR3 region has 14 residues. Germline V lookup: CDR1 LGHNT, CDR2 FRNRAP. The V end lost 2 bases, the J end lost 2 bases, and 8 bases lay between the germline ends. The CDR3 sequence is CASGLRLNTDTQYF. The DNA of the CDR3 is TGTGCTAGTGGTTTGCGACTAAACACAGATACGCAGTATTTT. The variable domain in full, with the rest retrieved from reference TRBV12-5 and TRBJ2-3, is DARVTQTPRHKVTEMGQEVTMRCQPILGHNTVFWYRQTMMQGLELLAYFRNRAPLDDSGMPKDRFSAEMPDATLATLKIQPSEPRDSAVYFCASGLRLNTDTQYFGPGTRLTVL.

This clonotype has only a few counts. The rearrangement joins TRBV12-3 or TRBV12-4 to TRBJ2-3; D is unresolved. The CDR3 loop spans 15 amino acids. V lost 3 bases and J 1 base, leaving 11 bases between the germline ends. The CDR3 region is CASSLMQQGTDTQYF. The CDR3 bases are TGTGCCAGCAGTTTGATGCAGCAAGGCACAGATACGCAGTATTTT.

This clonotype was counted between two and nine times. The chain has TRBV3-1 and TRBJ1-1, with 8 bases identical to TRBD1. Per germline, CDR1 LGHDT and CDR2 YNNKEL (reference sequence). The CDR3 contains 15 residues. Trimming at V came to 4 bases and at J to 6 bases, leaving 10 bases not matched to a gene. CDR3 sequence: CASSPRTGSTSEAFF. The DNA of the CDR3 is TGTGCCAGCAGCCCGCGGACAGGGTCGACATCTGAAGCTTTCTTT. Drawing the rest from reference TRBV3-1 and TRBJ1-1, the complete variable domain is DTAVSQTPKYLVTQMGNDKSIKCEQNLGHDTMYWYKQDSKKFLKIMFSYNNKELIINETVPNRFSPKSPDKAHLNLHINSLELGDSAVYFCASSPRTGSTSEAFFGQGTRLTVV.

This clonotype was observed a few times. The chain uses TRBV21-1 and TRBJ2-7; whether TRBD2, the table's D call, matches the DNA was not checked. TRBV21-1 is given as a pseudogene. This CDR3 has 19 residues. The CDR3 nucleotides are TGTGCCAGCAGCAAAAGTTCGGCTAGCGGAGGTTCAAGCTCCTACGAGCAGTACTTC. Translated: CASSKSSASGGSSSYEQYF.

This clonotype has a handful of counts. The genes are TRBV7-2 and TRBJ2-1; 10 bases are a match to TRBD2. The V segment lost 4 bases and the J segment 4 bases; nucleotides outside the gene matches: 4. The CDR3 runs to 15 residues. Per germline, CDR1 SGHTA and CDR2 FQGNSA. CDR3 amino acids: CASSWIAGGYNEQFF. The CDR3 bases are TGTGCCAGCAGCTGGATAGCGGGAGGTTACAATGAGCAGTTCTTC.

This clonotype was seen only a few times. The chain has TRBV7-2 and TRBJ2-2; D is unresolved. The CDR3 sequence is 13 residues long. Germline CDR1 SGHTA, CDR2 FQGNSA. Trimming took off 1 base at V and 8 bases at J, with 8 bases between the two ends. The CDR3, as DNA: TGTGCCAGCAGCTTAGTCCGAGCGGGGGAGCTGTTTTTT. It codes for CASSLVRAGELFF.